A selection of T cell receptor beta chains follows, all from one sample in a study of blood T cell repertoires in COVID-19. Assay used: immunoSEQ multiplex PCR; TCRdb lists only in-frame clones, some missing. The table records fewer than 300,000 clones, 88% of them present only once. Sequenced sample: peripheral blood. Receptor source: a man aged 18 to 30 with active or convalescent COVID-19. The CDR3 runs from the conserved cysteine through the conserved F or W. The D gene is left open where the match is weak. Size is omitted from some rows. Given values are once, few, many or a class for expanded clones.

d_call: -
v_call: TRBV2
clone_size: once
j_call: TRBJ1-3
cdr3_aa: CASSQGRGTFGNTIYF
cdr3_nt: TGTGCCAGCAGTCAAGGGCGGGGAACCTTCGGAAACACCATATATTTT

d_call: TRBD1
v_call: TRBV5-1
clone_size: -
j_call: TRBJ1-2
cdr3_aa: CASSLGRGRGYGYTF
cdr3_nt: TGCGCCAGCAGCTTGGGCAGGGGGCGAGGGTATGGCTACACCTTC

d_call: TRBD2
v_call: TRBV19
clone_size: -
j_call: TRBJ2-5
cdr3_aa: CASSTIAGEETQYF
cdr3_nt: TGTGCCAGTAGTACCATAGCGGGGGAGGAGACCCAGTACTTC

d_call: TRBD1
v_call: TRBV18
clone_size: -
j_call: TRBJ2-5
cdr3_aa: CASSALPGGRAETQYF
cdr3_nt: TGTGCCAGCTCAGCTCTGCCAGGGGGCCGGGCAGAGACCCAGTACTTC

d_call: TRBD1
v_call: TRBV7-9
clone_size: few
j_call: TRBJ1-2
cdr3_aa: CASSRGGRNYGYTF
cdr3_nt: TGTGCCAGCAGCAGAGGGGGCCGTAACTATGGCTACACCTTC

d_call: -
v_call: TRBV29-1
clone_size: -
j_call: TRBJ1-2
cdr3_aa: CSVAGTSAYGYTF
cdr3_nt: TGCAGCGTCGCCGGGACATCCGCCTATGGCTACACCTTC

d_call: TRBD2
v_call: TRBV7-9
clone_size: -
j_call: TRBJ2-3
cdr3_aa: CASSPPSGASTDTQYF
cdr3_nt: TGTGCCAGCAGCCCTCCGAGCGGGGCGAGCACAGATACGCAGTATTTT

d_call: TRBD2
v_call: TRBV5-4
clone_size: -
j_call: TRBJ2-5
cdr3_aa: CASINSASGGETQYF
cdr3_nt: TGTGCCAGCATCAACTCTGCCAGCGGGGGAGAGACCCAGTACTTC

d_call: TRBD2
v_call: TRBV5-1
clone_size: -
j_call: TRBJ2-2
cdr3_aa: CASSPIPRGASTGELFF
cdr3_nt: TGCGCCAGCAGCCCAATTCCGCGGGGGGCGAGCACCGGGGAGCTGTTTTTT

d_call: -
v_call: TRBV20-1
clone_size: -
j_call: TRBJ2-7
cdr3_aa: CSASSGARDTGSYEQYF
cdr3_nt: TGCAGTGCTAGTTCTGGCGCCCGGGACACCGGGTCCTACGAGCAGTACTTC

d_call: -
v_call: TRBV6-2/TRBV6-3
clone_size: -
j_call: TRBJ1-2
cdr3_aa: CASRPTRGTNNYGYTF
cdr3_nt: TGTGCCAGCAGGCCTACCCGGGGTACCAATAACTATGGCTACACCTTC

d_call: TRBD1
v_call: TRBV6-4
clone_size: -
j_call: TRBJ1-2
cdr3_aa: CASRATGGGSYGYTF
cdr3_nt: TGTGCCAGCAGGGCGACAGGGGGCGGCTCCTATGGCTACACCTTC

d_call: -
v_call: TRBV20-1
clone_size: -
j_call: TRBJ2-3
cdr3_aa: CSASRGGAADTQYF
cdr3_nt: TGCAGTGCTAGTAGGGGGGGGGCCGCAGATACGCAGTATTTT

d_call: -
v_call: TRBV20-1
clone_size: -
j_call: TRBJ2-3
cdr3_aa: CSASRSSTDTQYF
cdr3_nt: TGCAGTGCTAGTCGTTCTAGCACAGATACGCAGTATTTT

d_call: -
v_call: TRBV6-2/TRBV6-3
clone_size: -
j_call: TRBJ1-2
cdr3_aa: CASTPLETAYGYTF
cdr3_nt: TGTGCCAGCACCCCCTTAGAGACTGCCTATGGCTACACCTTC

d_call: -
v_call: TRBV2
clone_size: -
j_call: TRBJ1-1
cdr3_aa: CASSELGQGTEAFF
cdr3_nt: TGTGCCAGCAGTGAATTGGGTCAGGGCACTGAAGCTTTCTTT

d_call: -
v_call: TRBV9
clone_size: -
j_call: TRBJ1-6
cdr3_aa: CASSVDVGRSSSPLHF
cdr3_nt: TGTGCCAGCAGCGTAGACGTTGGGAGAAGCTCGTCACCCCTCCACTTT

d_call: TRBD1
v_call: TRBV5-1
clone_size: -
j_call: TRBJ2-1
cdr3_aa: CASSSDPGQGWNEQFF
cdr3_nt: TGCGCCAGCAGCTCAGACCCGGGACAGGGTTGGAATGAGCAGTTCTTC

d_call: TRBD1
v_call: TRBV7-9
clone_size: -
j_call: TRBJ2-5
cdr3_aa: CASNPTGGFQETQYF
cdr3_nt: TGTGCCAGCAACCCGACAGGGGGTTTCCAAGAGACCCAGTACTTC

d_call: TRBD1
v_call: TRBV27
clone_size: -
j_call: TRBJ2-5
cdr3_aa: CASSLGTEKETQYF
cdr3_nt: TGTGCCAGCAGTTTAGGGACAGAGAAAGAGACCCAGTACTTC

d_call: TRBD1
v_call: TRBV5-6
clone_size: once
j_call: TRBJ1-2
cdr3_aa: CASSSGTVSYYGYTF
cdr3_nt: TGTGCCAGCAGCTCAGGGACAGTGAGTTACTATGGCTACACCTTC

d_call: -
v_call: TRBV5-1
clone_size: few
j_call: TRBJ1-4
cdr3_aa: CASRLGGKDNEKLFF
cdr3_nt: TGCGCCAGCAGACTCGGCGGAAAAGATAATGAAAAACTGTTTTTT

d_call: TRBD1
v_call: TRBV18
clone_size: -
j_call: TRBJ2-2
cdr3_aa: CASSPRDRGFTGELFF
cdr3_nt: TGTGCCAGCTCACCAAGGGACAGGGGCTTCACCGGGGAGCTGTTTTTT

d_call: TRBD1
v_call: TRBV9
clone_size: -
j_call: TRBJ1-1
cdr3_aa: CASSVDGTAKNTEAFF
cdr3_nt: TGTGCCAGCAGCGTAGATGGGACAGCAAAAAACACTGAAGCTTTCTTT

d_call: TRBD1
v_call: TRBV6-5
clone_size: -
j_call: TRBJ1-2
cdr3_aa: CASSLDRFYGYTF
cdr3_nt: TGTGCCAGCAGTCTGGACAGGTTCTATGGCTACACCTTC

d_call: TRBD2
v_call: TRBV4-3
clone_size: -
j_call: TRBJ2-3
cdr3_aa: CASSQEWASGGLTDTQYF
cdr3_nt: TGCGCCAGCAGCCAAGAGTGGGCTAGCGGGGGGCTCACAGATACGCAGTATTTT

d_call: -
v_call: TRBV7-2
clone_size: -
j_call: TRBJ2-7
cdr3_aa: CASSLGTGRLPYEQYF
cdr3_nt: TGTGCCAGCAGTTTAGGGACGGGAAGGTTACCCTACGAGCAGTACTTC

d_call: TRBD2
v_call: TRBV12-5
clone_size: -
j_call: TRBJ2-1
cdr3_aa: CASGLLAGATYNEQFF
cdr3_nt: TGTGCTAGTGGTTTGTTAGCGGGGGCGACATACAATGAGCAGTTCTTC

d_call: TRBD2
v_call: TRBV2
clone_size: many
j_call: TRBJ2-3
cdr3_aa: CASSVGGYRSTDTQYF
cdr3_nt: TGTGCCAGCAGTGTGGGGGGGTATCGAAGCACAGATACGCAGTATTTT

d_call: TRBD2
v_call: TRBV7-6
clone_size: -
j_call: TRBJ2-1
cdr3_aa: CASSLALAGGRNEQFF
cdr3_nt: TGTGCCAGCAGCTTAGCGCTAGCGGGGGGCCGGAATGAGCAGTTCTTC

d_call: TRBD2
v_call: TRBV5-1
clone_size: -
j_call: TRBJ2-1
cdr3_aa: CASAPSAGANNEQFF
cdr3_nt: TGCGCCAGCGCCCCGTCAGCGGGGGCCAACAATGAGCAGTTCTTC

d_call: TRBD1
v_call: TRBV5-6
clone_size: -
j_call: TRBJ2-2
cdr3_aa: CASSPRDRGYANTGELFF
cdr3_nt: TGTGCCAGCAGCCCCCGGGACAGGGGATACGCGAACACCGGGGAGCTGTTTTTT

d_call: -
v_call: TRBV2
clone_size: -
j_call: TRBJ2-1
cdr3_aa: CASTPLNGGEQFF
cdr3_nt: TGTGCCAGCACCCCGCTTAATGGCGGTGAGCAGTTCTTC

d_call: -
v_call: TRBV27
clone_size: -
j_call: TRBJ1-1
cdr3_aa: CASSQGPGVNTEAFF
cdr3_nt: TGTGCCAGCAGTCAGGGACCGGGGGTTAACACTGAAGCTTTCTTT

d_call: TRBD1
v_call: TRBV10-2
clone_size: -
j_call: TRBJ2-7
cdr3_aa: CASSEVLGTGVYEQYF
cdr3_nt: TGCGCCAGCAGTGAGGTTCTCGGGACAGGGGTGTACGAGCAGTACTTC

d_call: -
v_call: TRBV7-9
clone_size: many
j_call: TRBJ1-2
cdr3_aa: CASSTQGRYGANYGYTF
cdr3_nt: TGTGCCAGCAGCACACAGGGAAGGTATGGGGCTAACTATGGCTACACCTTC

d_call: -
v_call: TRBV5-4
clone_size: -
j_call: TRBJ1-4
cdr3_aa: CASSPYAAAPTNEKLFF
cdr3_nt: TGTGCCAGCAGCCCCTATGCAGCGGCCCCAACTAATGAAAAACTGTTTTTT

d_call: TRBD2
v_call: TRBV4-1
clone_size: -
j_call: TRBJ2-1
cdr3_aa: CASSQARGGNEQFF
cdr3_nt: TGCGCCAGCAGCCAAGCCCGGGGGGGGAATGAGCAGTTCTTC

d_call: -
v_call: TRBV9
clone_size: -
j_call: TRBJ1-6
cdr3_aa: CASSVGRGPLHF
cdr3_nt: TGTGCCAGCAGCGTTGGGCGGGGACCCCTCCACTTT

d_call: TRBD2
v_call: TRBV19
clone_size: -
j_call: TRBJ2-3
cdr3_aa: CATRVAGETDTQYF
cdr3_nt: TGTGCCACCCGGGTAGCGGGGGAGACAGATACGCAGTATTTT

d_call: -
v_call: TRBV12-3/TRBV12-4
clone_size: -
j_call: TRBJ1-1
cdr3_aa: CASSLGGGTEAFF
cdr3_nt: TGTGCCAGCAGTTTGGGGGGAGGCACTGAAGCTTTCTTT

d_call: -
v_call: TRBV2
clone_size: -
j_call: TRBJ2-3
cdr3_aa: CASSVGESTDTQYF
cdr3_nt: TGTGCCAGCAGCGTCGGGGAAAGCACAGATACGCAGTATTTT

d_call: TRBD2
v_call: TRBV19
clone_size: -
j_call: TRBJ2-1
cdr3_aa: CASSYGGSYNEQFF
cdr3_nt: TGTGCCAGTAGTTACGGGGGGTCCTACAATGAGCAGTTCTTC

d_call: TRBD1
v_call: TRBV6-2/TRBV6-3
clone_size: many
j_call: TRBJ2-3
cdr3_aa: CASSSPYTDREPATDTQYF
cdr3_nt: TGTGCCAGCAGTTCCCCCTACACCGACAGGGAGCCGGCCACAGATACGCAGTATTTT

d_call: TRBD1
v_call: TRBV27
clone_size: once
j_call: TRBJ1-1
cdr3_aa: CASSLTGLRNTEAFF
cdr3_nt: TGTGCCAGCAGTTTGACAGGGTTACGGAACACTGAAGCTTTCTTT

d_call: -
v_call: TRBV7-2
clone_size: -
j_call: TRBJ1-3
cdr3_aa: CASSLASQSQGFSGNTIYF
cdr3_nt: TGTGCCAGCAGCTTAGCCAGTCAGTCACAGGGATTCTCTGGAAACACCATATATTTT

d_call: TRBD1
v_call: TRBV4-3
clone_size: once
j_call: TRBJ1-2
cdr3_aa: CASSQAPGTDGYTF
cdr3_nt: TGCGCCAGCAGCCAAGCCCCCGGGACAGATGGCTACACCTTC